These 15 T cell receptor beta chains came from one sample sequenced in a study of chronic HIV infection and antiretroviral therapy. TCRdb reprocessed the 5' RACE reads via MiXCR and lists one record per CDR3 protein. Of 45,000 to 55,000 distinct CDR3 sequences listed, 15% to 20% are singletons. The sequenced sample was peripheral blood. Source of these receptors: an adult who had HIV and had not received antiretroviral therapy, or was an uninfected healthy control (not recorded which).

The chain couples TRBV20-1 to TRBJ1-1; no clear D gene. CDR3 length: 11 amino acids. CDR1 and CDR2 (germline): DFQATT, SNEGSKA (reference sequence). V lost 4 bases, J lost 3 bases, and 6 bases lay in between. CDR3 DNA: TGCAGTGCTAAGGCGGACACTGAAGCTTTCTTT. It specifies CSAKADTEAFF.

This clonotype was counted only a few times. The rearrangement uses TRBV29-1 and TRBJ1-5, with a possible D match to TRBD1 (5 bases). Trimming cost V 4 bases and J 5 bases, with 12 bases left between them. The germline V gene encodes CDR1 SQVTM and CDR2 ANQGSEA. CDR3 size: 13 residues. The CDR3, as DNA: TGCAGCGTTGCCACAGGACGGGATCAGCCCCAGCATTTT. It is translated as CSVATGRDQPQHF.

This clonotype was seen only a few times. CDR3 in DNA: TGCAGTGCTATTCTTTATGGGGGCGCCACTCTGAACACCGGGGAGCTGTTTTTT. The encoded protein is CSAILYGGATLNTGELFF. J is TRBJ2-2 and V is TRBV20-1, with D perhaps TRBD1 (6 bases). CDR1 is DFQATT and CDR2 is SNEGSKA in the germline V gene (reference sequence). V lost 4 bases and J lost 1, with 22 bases in between. The CDR3 runs to 18 residues.

This clonotype was detected a few times. The chain joins TRBV20-1 to TRBJ2-3; D perhaps matches TRBD2 (6 bases). V was shortened by 5 bases and J by 2 bases, with 20 bases between the two germline ends. Germline V gives CDR1 DFQATT, CDR2 SNEGSKA (reference sequence). The CDR3 length is 16 residues. The CDR3 DNA follows: TGCAGTGCTGAGGACTTTCTGAGGACTAACACAGATACGCAGTATTTT. This encodes CSAEDFLRTNTDTQYF.

This clonotype was detected only a few times. The chain is built from TRBV25-1 and TRBJ2-3; possible D gene TRBD1, 6 bases. The germline V gene encodes CDR1 MGHDK and CDR2 SYGVNS. V was shortened by 4 bases and J by 4 bases, with 9 bases between the two germline ends. The CDR3 spans 13 residues. DNA of the CDR3: TGTGCCAGCAGTGTACAGGGAGCAGATACGCAGTATTTT. Amino acid sequence: CASSVQGADTQYF. Full variable domain (rest looked up from reference TRBV25-1 and TRBJ2-3): EADIYQTPRYLVIGTGKKITLECSQTMGHDKMYWYQQDPGMELHLIHYSYGVNSTEKGDLSSESTVSRIRTEHFPLTLESARPSHTSQYLCASSVQGADTQYFGPGTRLTVL.

This rearrangement joins TRBV18 to TRBJ1-1; D gene ambiguous. The V gene's germline CDR1 is KGHSH and CDR2 LQKENI. The CDR3 is made up of 13 amino acids. V was clipped by 3 bases and J by 1 base, with 6 bases between them. The CDR3: CASSPGTNTEAFF. Here the CDR3 DNA reads TGTGCCAGCTCACCGGGAACGAACACTGAAGCTTTCTTT.

A few counts support this clonotype. The chain uses TRBV28 and TRBJ2-7; D might be TRBD2 (6 bases). Germline V lookup: CDR1 MDHEN, CDR2 SYDVKM. Trimming left V 6 bases short and J 4 bases short, with 19 bases between. The CDR3 length is 15 residues. The CDR3 spells CASSLPGGGVYEQYF. CDR3 nucleotides: TGTGCCAGCAGCCTACCCGGGGGAGGCGTATACGAGCAGTACTTC.

The chain uses TRBV5-1 and TRBJ2-7; 8 bases fit TRBD1. Germline lookup yields CDR1 SGHRS and CDR2 YFSETQ. The V and J ends lost 5 bases and 3 bases, in that order; junction bases with no gene match: 4. The CDR3 covers 13 residues. CDR3 amino acids: CASRPGTGYEQYF. The CDR3 bases are TGCGCCAGCAGACCCGGGACAGGCTACGAGCAGTACTTC.

The V call is TRBV7-2, the J call TRBJ2-3, with D hard to call. Germline lookup yields CDR1 SGHTA and CDR2 FQGNSA. V lost 0 bases and J lost 9, with 16 bases in between. The CDR3 covers 15 residues. CDR3 nucleotides: TGTGCCAGCAGCTTAGCCTTGACCGGACGAGGCACGCAGTATTTT. Protein product: CASSLALTGRGTQYF.

The chain uses TRBV27 and TRBJ2-1; TRBD2 matches at 7 bases. J was trimmed by 8 bases and V by 5 bases; bases with no gene match: 15. The CDR3 is 16 residues long. Germline V lookup: CDR1 MNHEY, CDR2 SMNVEV (reference sequence). The CDR3 reads CASSTYSSGGWDEQFF. The CDR3 DNA follows: TGTGCCAGCAGTACCTATTCTAGCGGTGGATGGGATGAGCAGTTCTTC.

CDR3 protein: CASSRRRNTGELFF. The CDR3 region has the DNA TGTGCCAGCAGTAGGAGGCGGAACACCGGGGAGCTGTTTTTT. The gene calls are TRBV28 and TRBJ2-2, with D possibly TRBD2 on 5 matching bases. The germline V gene has CDR1 MDHEN and CDR2 SYDVKM. This CDR3 spans 14 amino acids. Trimming pared 5 bases from V and 1 base from J, leaving 8 bases between.

There are a few counts of this clonotype. The chain is built from TRBV5-6 and TRBJ2-3, with a weak D call TRBD2 (6 bases). Trimming removed 4 bases from V and 6 bases from J, with 15 bases in between. This CDR3 contains 14 residues. CDR1 and CDR2 from the germline V gene are SGHDT and YYEEEE. This CDR3 is CASSGGQDRDTQYF. The CDR3 region has the DNA TGTGCCAGCAGCGGAGGGCAGGACCGCGATACGCAGTATTTT.

This clonotype has more than one count but fewer than ten. The chain uses TRBV28 and TRBJ2-6; D remains ambiguous. This CDR3 has 15 residues. Trimming left V 2 bases short and J 2 bases short, with 7 bases between. Germline lookup yields CDR1 MDHEN and CDR2 SYDVKM. The CDR3, as DNA: TGTGCCAGCAGTTTAACCTTTCCTGGGGCCAACGTCCTGACTTTC. Residues: CASSLTFPGANVLTF.

CDR3 protein: CASSQRFGSAFQETQYF. DNA of the CDR3: TGCGCCAGCAGTCAACGGTTCGGTAGCGCGTTCCAAGAGACCCAGTACTTC. The chain links TRBV23-1 to TRBJ2-5, with D tentatively TRBD2 (5 bases). TRBV23-1 is given ORF status, its function remaining uncertain. The CDR3 consists of 17 residues. The V end was cut by 2 bases, the J end by 1 base, with 17 bases between.

The chain recombines TRBV5-1 with TRBJ2-7, with D possibly being TRBD1 (6 bases). Trimming removed 2 bases from V and 3 bases from J, with 15 bases in between. CDR1 and CDR2 from the germline V gene are SGHRS and YFSETQ. The CDR3 extends over 15 amino acids. Here the CDR3 DNA reads TGCGCCAGCAGCTTATCCAGGGGCGGGTACTACGAGCAGTACTTC. This translates into CASSLSRGGYYEQYF.